This record looks at one T cell receptor (beta chain) sequence and its context. CDR3 length: 16 amino acids. The germline CDR1 and CDR2 sequences are SGHTA and FQGNSA. The V end was cut by 3 bases, the J end by 0 bases, with 12 bases between. This specimen belongs to a study of control samples from healthy donors and cancer patients. The repertoire was sequenced with immunoSEQ multiplex PCR; TCRdb's copy has only in-frame clones and lacks some. The sample lists around 30,000 clones; approximately 94% were seen once. The sequencing sample was made of blood. This receptor was obtained from a man aged 60 to 75 in good health. The chain carries TRBV7-2 and TRBJ1-3, with TRBD1 as a possible D gene (6 bases). This CDR3 is CASSFAGASSGNTIYF. The CDR3 nucleotides are TGTGCCAGCAGCTTCGCAGGGGCTAGCTCTGGAAACACCATATATTTT.